Shown below are 25 T cell receptor beta chains from a single sample sequenced in a study of CD8 T cells in Susac syndrome. With random hexamers, 0.5 to 1 ug RNA was reverse transcribed. MiXCR was run by TCRdb on the immunoSEQ multiplex PCR reads, yielding one entry per CDR3 protein. Of approximately 120,000 distinct CDR3 sequences listed, 93% were seen once; the top ten hold roughly 0.3%. Material for sequencing was CD8+ T cells from PBMCs. The receptor set was obtained from a human donor with multiple sclerosis.

This chain links TRBV7-8 with TRBJ2-3, with D possibly matching TRBD2 (6 bases). This CDR3 is built from 17 residues. Germline V gene data show CDR1 as SGHVS and CDR2 as FQNEAQ. V shed 5 bases and J shed 2 bases, with 20 bases lying between them. The CDR3 DNA reads TGTGCCAGCAGCGAATATAGACTTAGCGGCTTCACAGATACGCAGTATTTT. Translated, it gives CASSEYRLSGFTDTQYF. The full variable domain, rest sourced from reference TRBV7-8 and TRBJ2-3, is GAGVSQSPRYKVAKRGQDVALRCDPISGHVSLFWYQQALGQGPEFLTYFQNEAQLDKSGLPSDRFFAERPEGSVSTLKIQRTQQEDSAVYLCASSEYRLSGFTDTQYFGPGTRLTVL.

The V call is TRBV5-4, the J call TRBJ2-5; D ambiguous. The CDR3 is made up of 14 amino acids. The V end was cut by 4 bases, the J end by 5 bases, with 15 bases between. Germline CDR1 SGHNT, CDR2 YYREEE (reference sequence). The CDR3 sequence is CASSPTGPGETQYF. In DNA form, the CDR3 reads TGTGCCAGCAGCCCTACCGGGCCCGGGGAGACCCAGTACTTC.

This sequence joins TRBV27 and TRBJ2-7; tentative D call: TRBD2 (6 bases). The CDR3 covers 15 residues. V was cut by 4 bases and J by 2 bases, with 15 bases left in between. Per germline, CDR1 MNHEY and CDR2 SMNVEV (reference sequence). This CDR3 reads CASSSRDWGTYEQYF. The CDR3 DNA follows: TGTGCCAGCAGTTCACGGGACTGGGGCACCTACGAGCAGTACTTC.

The rearrangement joins TRBV18 to TRBJ2-7, with D possibly being TRBD1 (6 bases). Germline V gene data show CDR1 as KGHSH and CDR2 as LQKENI. V was clipped by 6 bases and J by 4 bases, with 16 bases between them. The CDR3 contains 14 residues. CDR3 protein: CASSRRDTGYEQYF. Written as DNA, the CDR3 is TGTGCCAGCTCCCGCAGAGATACAGGGTACGAGCAGTACTTC.

The V call is TRBV4-1, the J call TRBJ1-2; possibly TRBD1 for D (5 bases). The V and J ends lost 4 bases and 1 base respectively, with 13 bases between them. Germline CDR1 and CDR2: MGHRA and YSYEKL. The CDR3 consists of 15 residues. The CDR3 region is CASSLQTDVNYGYTF. Written as DNA, the CDR3 is TGCGCCAGCAGCCTCCAGACAGATGTTAACTATGGCTACACCTTC.

The gene calls are TRBV27 and TRBJ2-1; 9 nucleotides match TRBD2. Germline V CDR1 and CDR2: MNHEY, SMNVEV (reference sequence). The CDR3 runs to 15 residues. After removal of 3 bases from V and 7 bases from J, the junction contained 7 bases not matched to a gene. The CDR3 loop is CASSFPGLARNEQFF. CDR3 nucleotide sequence: TGTGCCAGCAGTTTCCCGGGACTAGCAAGGAATGAGCAGTTCTTC.

The chain recombines TRBV7-8 with TRBJ2-3; 10 nucleotides agree with TRBD2. This CDR3 is 19 amino acids long. With 7 bases clipped from V and 6 bases from J, the junction kept 22 bases outside the gene matches. The germline CDR1 and CDR2 sequences are SGHVS and FQNEAQ. The CDR3 spells CASNPPSGRALTPRDTQYF. The CDR3 coding sequence is TGTGCCAGCAACCCACCCAGCGGGAGGGCCCTCACACCGAGGGATACGCAGTATTTT. Looking up the rest from reference TRBV7-8 and TRBJ2-3 gives the full variable domain: GAGVSQSPRYKVAKRGQDVALRCDPISGHVSLFWYQQALGQGPEFLTYFQNEAQLDKSGLPSDRFFAERPEGSVSTLKIQRTQQEDSAVYLCASNPPSGRALTPRDTQYFGPGTRLTVL.

The rearrangement links TRBV20-1 to TRBJ1-5, with TRBD1 matching 7 bases. The CDR3 runs to 14 residues. CDR1 and CDR2 (germline): DFQATT, SNEGSKA (reference sequence). The trim removed 6 bases at V and 2 bases at J, leaving 7 bases unmatched. The CDR3 nucleotides read TGCAGTGCGTGGGAGGGGGCGGGCAATCAGCCCCAGCATTTT. Translating gives CSAWEGAGNQPQHF.

This clonotype has just a few counts. The chain uses TRBV20-1 and TRBJ2-7, with 7 bases identical to TRBD2. The CDR3 covers 13 residues. Germline values: CDR1 DFQATT, CDR2 SNEGSKA (reference sequence). V shed 4 bases, J shed 0 bases, and the junction held 3 bases outside the gene matches. CDR3 sequence reads: CSATRDYSYEQYF. CDR3 in DNA: TGCAGTGCTACTCGGGACTACTCCTACGAGCAGTACTTC.

The CDR3 region is CASRNTSGDPYEQYF. The CDR3 region has the DNA TGTGCCAGCAGAAATACGTCAGGGGACCCCTACGAGCAGTACTTC. V usage is TRBV12-3 or TRBV12-4 and J usage is TRBJ2-7; the D gene is possibly TRBD1 (6 bases). The CDR3 spans 15 residues. The V end lost 6 bases, the J end lost 2 bases, and 17 bases lay between the germline ends.

The chain links TRBV28 to TRBJ2-1; 7 bases map to TRBD2. Germline V CDR1 and CDR2: MDHEN, SYDVKM. This CDR3 has 16 residues. J gave up 2 bases and V 6 bases, and 10 bases lay outside the gene matches. The CDR3 DNA reads as TGTGCCAGCAGAAAAGGACGAGGGAGGGCCTACAATGAGCAGTTCTTC. Translating it yields CASRKGRGRAYNEQFF. Together with reference TRBV28 and TRBJ2-1, the CDR3 gives the full variable domain: DVKVTQSSRYLVKRTGEKVFLECVQDMDHENMFWYRQDPGLGLRLIYFSYDVKMKEKGDIPEGYSVSREKKERFSLILESASTNQTSMYLCASRKGRGRAYNEQFFGPGTRLTVL.

The chain is built from TRBV19 and TRBJ1-5, with a weak D call TRBD1 (5 bases). The length of the CDR3 is 15 residues. Trimming stripped 3 bases from V and 0 bases from J, with 9 bases between. Germline assignment: CDR1 LNHDA and CDR2 SQIVND (reference sequence). CDR3 DNA: TGTGCCAGTAGTATGGGACGATATAGCAATCAGCCCCAGCATTTT. Its translation is CASSMGRYSNQPQHF.

The rearrangement links TRBV20-1 to TRBJ1-2, with D possibly being TRBD1 (6 bases). Between the trimmed V and J ends, which lost 1 base and 0 bases, there was a span of 9 bases. The CDR3 extends over 14 amino acids. Germline CDR1 DFQATT, CDR2 SNEGSKA (reference sequence). CDR3: CSARATGTNYGYTF. In DNA form, the CDR3 reads TGCAGTGCTAGAGCCACAGGGACTAACTATGGCTACACCTTC.

This chain connects TRBV5-1 to TRBJ2-1, with D perhaps assigned TRBD1 or TRBD2 (5 bases each). The CDR3 runs to 16 residues. V gave up 4 bases and J gave up 1 base, with 15 bases separating them. Germline values: CDR1 SGHRS, CDR2 YFSETQ. The CDR3 region has the DNA TGCGCCAGCAGCCCACCCGGGACGCATTCCTACAATGAGCAGTTCTTC. It codes for CASSPPGTHSYNEQFF. The full variable domain, completed using reference TRBV5-1 and TRBJ2-1, is KAGVTQTPRYLIKTRGQQVTLSCSPISGHRSVSWYQQTPGQGLQFLFEYFSETQRNKGNFPGRFSGRQFSNSRSEMNVSTLELGDSALYLCASSPPGTHSYNEQFFGPGTRLTVL.

This rearrangement joins TRBV7-8 to TRBJ2-1, with 12 bases that match TRBD2. V was pared by 4 bases and J by 2 bases, with 6 bases of the junction left unmatched. The germline V gene has CDR1 SGHVS and CDR2 FQNEAQ. The length of the CDR3 is 17 residues. CDR3 nucleotide sequence: TGTGCCAGCAGCTCAAGACTAGCGGGGGAAACCTACAATGAGCAGTTCTTC. Its translation is CASSSRLAGETYNEQFF.

The rearrangement links TRBV6-5 to TRBJ2-5, with 7 bases identical to TRBD1. V shed 0 bases, J shed 3 bases, and the junction held 13 bases outside the gene matches. This CDR3 comprises 18 residues. Germline lookup yields CDR1 MNHEY and CDR2 SVGAGI. The CDR3 DNA follows: TGTGCCAGCAGTTACTCTAGAGAACCGACAGGGCGGGAAGAGACCCAGTACTTC. Amino acid sequence: CASSYSREPTGREETQYF.

This chain joins TRBV6-5 and TRBJ2-3, with 7 positions matching TRBD2. This CDR3 contains 14 residues. Germline V lookup: CDR1 MNHEY, CDR2 SVGAGI. V shed 4 bases and J 1 base; nucleotides not matched to a gene: 2. The CDR3 DNA is TGTGCCAGCAGTTCTGCGGGAGGCACAGATACGCAGTATTTT. It is translated as CASSSAGGTDTQYF.

This chain uses TRBV12-5 with TRBJ2-7; maybe TRBD1 (7 bases). The V gene lost 1 base and the J gene lost 4 bases, with 20 bases spanning the gap. The germline V gene encodes CDR1 LGHNT and CDR2 FRNRAP. This CDR3 comprises 17 residues. The CDR3: CASGLDPETGRRYEQYF. The CDR3 DNA follows: TGTGCTAGTGGTTTGGACCCCGAGACAGGGAGGCGGTACGAGCAGTACTTC.

The chain carries TRBV3-1 and TRBJ2-5, with 9 bases aligning to TRBD2. Germline values: CDR1 LGHDT, CDR2 YNNKEL (reference sequence). This CDR3 spans 17 amino acids. V dropped 0 bases and J dropped 1; count of bases not matched to a gene: 6. The DNA for the CDR3 is TGTGCCAGCAGCCAAGATCGGGGCGGGGGGGCCCAAGAGACCCAGTACTTC. This sequence encodes CASSQDRGGGAQETQYF.

The V and J genes are TRBV7-8 and TRBJ2-6, with D perhaps being TRBD1 or TRBD2 (5 bases each). Germline values: CDR1 SGHVS, CDR2 FQNEAQ. The CDR3 extends over 17 amino acids. The V and J ends lost 4 bases and 4 bases respectively, with 17 bases between them. CDR3 loop: CASSSPWTGRGANVLTF. The CDR3, as DNA: TGTGCCAGCAGCTCTCCTTGGACGGGGCGAGGGGCCAACGTCCTGACTTTC.

The V gene is TRBV25-1, the J gene TRBJ2-1; unclear D gene. The germline V and J ends were trimmed by 2 bases and 3 bases, with 5 bases remaining between them. CDR3 length: 13 residues. Germline values: CDR1 MGHDK, CDR2 SYGVNS. This chain's CDR3 is CASSERGYNEQFF. The CDR3 DNA reads TGTGCCAGCAGTGAAAGAGGCTACAATGAGCAGTTCTTC.

CDR3 DNA: TGCAGTGCTGAACTTAGCTCCTATAATTCACCCCTCCACTTT. The encoded protein is CSAELSSYNSPLHF. This sequence joins TRBV20-1 and TRBJ1-6; no firm D call. There are 14 residues in the CDR3. The germline V and J ends were trimmed by 5 bases and 0 bases, with 8 bases remaining between them. Germline V gives CDR1 DFQATT, CDR2 SNEGSKA (reference sequence).

This chain joins TRBV19 and TRBJ2-7; 7 bases are shared with TRBD1. The CDR3 covers 13 residues. Germline V gives CDR1 LNHDA, CDR2 SQIVND (reference sequence). With 3 bases clipped from V and 6 bases from J, the junction kept 5 bases outside the gene matches. The CDR3 loop reads CASSIRQGREQYF. The CDR3 nucleotides read TGTGCCAGTAGTATTCGACAGGGCCGCGAGCAGTACTTC. The variable domain in full, completed from reference TRBV19 and TRBJ2-7, reads DGGITQSPKYLFRKEGQNVTLSCEQNLNHDAMYWYRQDPGQGLRLIYYSQIVNDFQKGDIAEGYSVSREKKESFPLTVTSAQKNPTAFYLCASSIRQGREQYFGPGTRLTVT.

The chain is built from TRBV5-1 and TRBJ2-5, with D unresolved. The ends were cut back, 0 bases at V and 3 bases at J, with 15 bases in the middle. The CDR3 sequence is 16 residues long. The V gene's germline CDR1 is SGHRS and CDR2 YFSETQ. The CDR3 reads CASSLAYGLGKETQYF. CDR3 DNA: TGCGCCAGCAGCTTGGCCTATGGCTTAGGGAAAGAGACCCAGTACTTC.

The chain carries TRBV5-1 and TRBJ2-1; 10 bases map to TRBD2. From germline, CDR1 is SGHRS and CDR2 YFSETQ. With V trimmed by 5 bases and J by 3 bases, 17 bases remained unmatched. The CDR3 is made up of 19 amino acids. The CDR3 bases are TGCGCCAGCAGTATCAGCCGTCGAACTAGCGGGGCGTTCTACAATGAGCAGTTCTTC. Translated: CASSISRRTSGAFYNEQFF.